One sample yielded the 9 T cell receptor beta chains listed below, sequenced in a study of blood T cell repertoires in COVID-19. Clones were sequenced by immunoSEQ multiplex PCR, and TCRdb holds only the in-frame ones, with some missing. Among fewer than 250,000 clones listed, 75% to 90% were seen once. Sequenced material: peripheral blood. The receptors were gathered from a man aged 25-45 years with acute or convalescent COVID-19.

The V and J genes are TRBV20-1 and TRBJ1-2; no firm D call. V dropped 7 bases and J dropped 7 bases, with 13 bases sitting between them. Germline CDR1 reads DFQATT; CDR2 reads SNEGSKA (reference sequence). The CDR3 sequence is 11 residues long. The DNA of the CDR3 is TGCAGTGGGAGCGTTCATACTGGCTACACCTTC. It codes for CSGSVHTGYTF.

The DNA of the CDR3 is TGTGCCAGTAGCCACCGACAGGGCGACGAGCAGTACTTC. Protein: CASSHRQGDEQYF. This chain uses TRBV19 with TRBJ2-7; TRBD1 agrees at 7 bases. The CDR3 totals 13 residues. From germline, CDR1 is LNHDA and CDR2 SQIVND (reference sequence). V dropped 6 bases and J dropped 5; count of bases not matched to a gene: 7.

The rearrangement uses TRBV11-2 and TRBJ1-2; 9 bases are shared with TRBD1. The CDR3 has 13 residues. Germline loops: CDR1 SGHAT, CDR2 FQNNGV. After removal of 5 bases from V and 11 bases from J, the junction contained 9 bases not matched to a gene. CDR3 DNA: TGTGCCAGCAGCCCGATTTCCGGGACAGGGTACACCTTC. Its translation is CASSPISGTGYTF.

The chain uses TRBV18 and TRBJ1-2; D gene uncertain. With 0 bases removed from V and 8 bases from J, the gap between germline ends came to 10 bases. The V gene's germline CDR1 is KGHSH and CDR2 LQKENI. The CDR3 has 13 residues. CDR3 sequence reads: CASSPPLPGGYTF. The CDR3 region has the DNA TGTGCCAGCTCACCACCGTTGCCCGGGGGCTACACCTTC.

The chain links TRBV28 to TRBJ1-6; D uncertain. Trimming pared 7 bases from V and 7 bases from J, leaving 14 bases between. CDR1 MDHEN and CDR2 SYDVKM come from the germline V gene. The CDR3 consists of 14 residues. CDR3 DNA: TGTGCCAGCAACGAGCAGCGGTCGAATTCACCCCTCCACTTT. It encodes CASNEQRSNSPLHF.

The chain is built from TRBV27 and TRBJ2-7; TRBD2 might be the D (5 bases). This CDR3 has 13 amino acids. V was clipped by 8 bases and J by 3 bases, with 14 bases between them. Germline CDR1 is MNHEY and CDR2 is SMNVEV (reference sequence). The CDR3 sequence is CASQRTANYEQYF. In DNA, the CDR3 is TGTGCCAGCCAGCGGACGGCGAACTACGAGCAGTACTTC.

The rearrangement uses TRBV5-4 and TRBJ2-1; 7 positions agree with TRBD1. CDR3 length: 19 amino acids. The germline CDR1 and CDR2 sequences are SGHNT and YYREEE (reference sequence). Trimming removed 0 bases from V and 1 base from J; junction bases left unmatched: 13. As DNA, the CDR3 is TGTGCCAGCAGCTTGGCTAGAGGTGCAGGGGGAAGATCCTACAATGAGCAGTTCTTC. This translates into CASSLARGAGGRSYNEQFF.

V usage is TRBV19 and J usage is TRBJ1-5, with TRBD1 identical over 8 bases. The length of the CDR3 is 14 residues. Germline lookup yields CDR1 LNHDA and CDR2 SQIVND (reference sequence). The V gene end was trimmed by 4 bases and the J gene end by 6 bases; junction bases not matched to a gene: 5. CDR3: CASSKRTGFQPQHF. The DNA for the CDR3 is TGTGCCAGTAGTAAACGGACAGGGTTTCAGCCCCAGCATTTT.

The gene calls are TRBV2 and TRBJ1-6, with 7 bases that match TRBD1. The CDR3 covers 15 residues. Germline loops: CDR1 SNHLY, CDR2 FYNNEI. J gave up 9 bases and V 7 bases, and 12 bases lay outside the gene matches. CDR3 protein: CASNTGERRSSPLHF. CDR3 in DNA: TGTGCCAGCAATACAGGGGAAAGGAGGAGTTCACCCCTCCACTTT. Filled out from reference TRBV2 and TRBJ1-6, the complete variable domain reads EPEVTQTPSHQVTQMGQEVILRCVPISNHLYFYWYRQILGQKVEFLVSFYNNEISEKSEIFDDQFSVERPDGSNFTLKIRSTKLEDSAMYFCASNTGERRSSPLHFGNGTRLTVT.